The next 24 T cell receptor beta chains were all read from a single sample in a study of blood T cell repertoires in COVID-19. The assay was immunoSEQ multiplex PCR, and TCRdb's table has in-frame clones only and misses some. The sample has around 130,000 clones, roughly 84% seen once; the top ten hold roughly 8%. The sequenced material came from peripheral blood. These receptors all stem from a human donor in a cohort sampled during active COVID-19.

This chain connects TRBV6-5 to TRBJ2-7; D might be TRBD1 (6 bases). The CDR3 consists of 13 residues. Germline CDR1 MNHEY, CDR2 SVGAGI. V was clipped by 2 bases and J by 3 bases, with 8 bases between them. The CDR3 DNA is TGTGCCAGCAGTTACGAGACAGGCTACGAGCAGTACTTC. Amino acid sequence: CASSYETGYEQYF.

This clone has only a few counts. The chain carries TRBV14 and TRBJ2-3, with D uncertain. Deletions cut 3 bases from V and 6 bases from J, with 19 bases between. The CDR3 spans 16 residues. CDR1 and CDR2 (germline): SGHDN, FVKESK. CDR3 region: CASSHGPRPPRDTQYF. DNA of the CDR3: TGTGCCAGCAGCCATGGTCCTCGACCCCCGAGGGATACGCAGTATTTT.

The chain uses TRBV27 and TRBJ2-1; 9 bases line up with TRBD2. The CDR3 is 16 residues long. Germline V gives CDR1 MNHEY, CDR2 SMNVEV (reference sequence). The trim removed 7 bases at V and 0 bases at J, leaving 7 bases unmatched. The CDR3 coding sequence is TGTGCCAGCACCCCCGCGGGGGGGAGCTCCTACAATGAGCAGTTCTTC. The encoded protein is CASTPAGGSSYNEQFF.

The CDR3 sequence: CASSETHSSYNEQFF. In DNA form, the CDR3 reads TGCGCCAGCAGTGAGACCCACAGCTCCTACAATGAGCAGTTCTTC. V and J are TRBV10-2 and TRBJ2-1; D call uncertain. CDR1 and CDR2 (germline): WSHSY, SAAADI. The CDR3 covers 15 residues. V lost 2 bases, J lost 0 bases, and 8 bases lay in between.

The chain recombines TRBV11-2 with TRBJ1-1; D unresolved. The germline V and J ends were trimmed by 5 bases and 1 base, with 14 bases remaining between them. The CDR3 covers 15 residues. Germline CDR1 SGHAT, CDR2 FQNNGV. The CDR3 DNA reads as TGTGCCAGCAGCCCGCGGTCGGTCGGGAACACTGAAGCTTTCTTT. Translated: CASSPRSVGNTEAFF.

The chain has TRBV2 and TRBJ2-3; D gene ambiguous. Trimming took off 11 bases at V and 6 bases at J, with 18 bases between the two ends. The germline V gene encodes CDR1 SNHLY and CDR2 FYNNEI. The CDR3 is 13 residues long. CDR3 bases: TGTGCCGTACAGAACATGCCTCCGGATACGCAGTATTTT. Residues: CAVQNMPPDTQYF.

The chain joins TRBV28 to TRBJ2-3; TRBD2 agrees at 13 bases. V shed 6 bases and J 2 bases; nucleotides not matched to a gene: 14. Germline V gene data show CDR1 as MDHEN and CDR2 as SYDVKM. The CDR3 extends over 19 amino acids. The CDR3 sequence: CASRPWSRTSGGYTDTQYF. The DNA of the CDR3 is TGTGCCAGCAGACCATGGTCCCGGACTAGCGGGGGATACACAGATACGCAGTATTTT.

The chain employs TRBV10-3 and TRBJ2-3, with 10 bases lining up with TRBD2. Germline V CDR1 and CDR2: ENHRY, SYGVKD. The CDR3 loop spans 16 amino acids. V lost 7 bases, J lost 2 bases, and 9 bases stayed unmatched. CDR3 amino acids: CAINPASGGVTDTQYF. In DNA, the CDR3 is TGTGCCATCAATCCCGCTAGCGGGGGTGTCACAGATACGCAGTATTTT.

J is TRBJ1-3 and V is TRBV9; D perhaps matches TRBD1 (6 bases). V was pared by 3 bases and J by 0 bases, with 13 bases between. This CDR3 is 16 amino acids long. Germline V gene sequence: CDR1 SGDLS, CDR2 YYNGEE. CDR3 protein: CASSGQTGFSGNTIYF. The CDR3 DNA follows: TGTGCCAGCAGCGGACAGACAGGTTTCTCTGGAAACACCATATATTTT.

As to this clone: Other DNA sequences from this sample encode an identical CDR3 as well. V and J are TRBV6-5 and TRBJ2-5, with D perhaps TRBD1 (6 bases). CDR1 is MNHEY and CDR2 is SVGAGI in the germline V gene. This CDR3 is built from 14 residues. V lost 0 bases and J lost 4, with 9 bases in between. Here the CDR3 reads CASSYSGGRETQYF. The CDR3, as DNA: TGTGCCAGCAGTTACTCAGGGGGTCGAGAGACCCAGTACTTC.

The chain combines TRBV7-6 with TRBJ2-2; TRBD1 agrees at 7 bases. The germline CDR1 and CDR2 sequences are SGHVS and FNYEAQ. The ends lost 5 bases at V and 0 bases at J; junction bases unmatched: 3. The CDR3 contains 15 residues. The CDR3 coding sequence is TGTGCCAGCAGCCCGACAGGGACGAACACCGGGGAGCTGTTTTTT. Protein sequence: CASSPTGTNTGELFF.

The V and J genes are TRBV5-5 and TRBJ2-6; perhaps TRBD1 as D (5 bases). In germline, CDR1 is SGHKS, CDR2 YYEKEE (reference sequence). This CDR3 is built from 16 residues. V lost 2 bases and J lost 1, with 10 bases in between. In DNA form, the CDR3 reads TGTGCCAGCAGCTTACAGGACCGATCTGGGGCCAACGTCCTGACTTTC. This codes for CASSLQDRSGANVLTF.

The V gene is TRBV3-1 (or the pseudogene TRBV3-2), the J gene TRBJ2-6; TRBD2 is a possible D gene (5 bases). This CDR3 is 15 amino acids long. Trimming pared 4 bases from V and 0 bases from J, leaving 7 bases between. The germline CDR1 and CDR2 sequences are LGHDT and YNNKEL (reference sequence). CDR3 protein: CASSLRDSGANVLTF. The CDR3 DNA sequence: TGTGCCAGCAGCCTCCGGGACTCTGGGGCCAACGTCCTGACTTTC.

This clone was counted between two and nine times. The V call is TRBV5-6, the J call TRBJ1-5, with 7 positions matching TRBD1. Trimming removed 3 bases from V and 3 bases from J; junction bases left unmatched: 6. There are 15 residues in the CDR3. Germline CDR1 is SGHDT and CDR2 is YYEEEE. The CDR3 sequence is CASSSRQGLNQPQHF. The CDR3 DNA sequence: TGTGCCAGCAGCTCCCGACAGGGCCTCAATCAGCCCCAGCATTTT.

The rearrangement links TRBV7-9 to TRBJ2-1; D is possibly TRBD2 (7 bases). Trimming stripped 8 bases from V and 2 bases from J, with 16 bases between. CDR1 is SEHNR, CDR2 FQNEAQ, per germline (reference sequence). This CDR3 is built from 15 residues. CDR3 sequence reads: CASPTRGGAYNEQFF. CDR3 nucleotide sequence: TGTGCCAGCCCCACCCGAGGGGGGGCCTACAATGAGCAGTTCTTC. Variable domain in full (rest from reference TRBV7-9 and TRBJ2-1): DTGVSQNPRHKITKRGQNVTFRCDPISEHNRLYWYRQTLGQGPEFLTYFQNEAQLEKSRLLSDRFSAERPKGSFSTLEIQRTEQGDSAMYLCASPTRGGAYNEQFFGPGTRLTVL.

CDR3 sequence: CASIKRGLGNNGYTF. In DNA form, the CDR3 reads TGTGCCAGCATCAAGAGGGGGTTGGGGAATAATGGCTACACCTTC. The V gene is TRBV6-5, the J gene TRBJ1-2; D is perhaps TRBD1 (6 bases). Per germline, CDR1 MNHEY and CDR2 SVGAGI. V shed 7 bases and J shed 6 bases, with 21 bases lying between them. This CDR3 is 15 amino acids long.

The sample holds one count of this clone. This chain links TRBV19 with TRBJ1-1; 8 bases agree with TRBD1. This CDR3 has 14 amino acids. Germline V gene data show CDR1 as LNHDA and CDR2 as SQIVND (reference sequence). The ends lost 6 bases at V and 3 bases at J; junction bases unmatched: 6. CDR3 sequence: CASRIRGRDTEAFF. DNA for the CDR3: TGTGCCAGTAGGATCAGGGGGCGGGACACTGAAGCTTTCTTT.

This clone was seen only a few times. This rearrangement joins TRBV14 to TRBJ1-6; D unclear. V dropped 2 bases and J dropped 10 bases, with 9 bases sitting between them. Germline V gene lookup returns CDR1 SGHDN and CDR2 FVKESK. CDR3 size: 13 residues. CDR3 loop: CASSQTDQSPLHF. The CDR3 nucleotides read TGTGCCAGCAGCCAAACAGACCAATCACCCCTCCACTTT.

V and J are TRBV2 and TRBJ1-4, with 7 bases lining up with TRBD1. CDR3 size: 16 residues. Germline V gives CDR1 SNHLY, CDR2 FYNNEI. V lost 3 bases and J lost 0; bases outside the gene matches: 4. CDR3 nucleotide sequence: TGTGCCAGCAGTGAGCGGCAGGGGGCAACTAATGAAAAACTGTTTTTT. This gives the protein CASSERQGATNEKLFF. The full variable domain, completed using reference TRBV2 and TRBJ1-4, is EPEVTQTPSHQVTQMGQEVILRCVPISNHLYFYWYRQILGQKVEFLVSFYNNEISEKSEIFDDQFSVERPDGSNFTLKIRSTKLEDSAMYFCASSERQGATNEKLFFGSGTQLSVL.

As DNA, the CDR3 is TGTGCCAGCAGTTCCCCGGGTGTCCGCGAAAAACTGTTTTTT. It yields the protein CASSSPGVREKLFF. This chain links TRBV6-6 with TRBJ1-4; no definite D call. The CDR3 runs 14 residues. CDR1 is MNHNY and CDR2 is SVGAGI in the germline V gene (reference sequence). Trimming took off 4 bases at V and 8 bases at J, with 14 bases between the two ends.

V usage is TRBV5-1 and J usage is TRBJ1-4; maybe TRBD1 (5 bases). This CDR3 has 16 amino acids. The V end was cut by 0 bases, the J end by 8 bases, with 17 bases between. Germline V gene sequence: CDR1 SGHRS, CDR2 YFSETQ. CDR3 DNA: TGCGCCAGCAGCTTGGGACGGGGGACTACAGCCGAAAAACTGTTTTTT. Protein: CASSLGRGTTAEKLFF.

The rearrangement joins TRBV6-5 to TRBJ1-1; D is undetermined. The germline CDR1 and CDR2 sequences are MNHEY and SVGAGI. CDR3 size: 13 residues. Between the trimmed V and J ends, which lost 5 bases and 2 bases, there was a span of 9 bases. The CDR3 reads CASSLYINTEAFF. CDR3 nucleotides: TGTGCCAGCAGTCTTTACATTAACACTGAAGCTTTCTTT.

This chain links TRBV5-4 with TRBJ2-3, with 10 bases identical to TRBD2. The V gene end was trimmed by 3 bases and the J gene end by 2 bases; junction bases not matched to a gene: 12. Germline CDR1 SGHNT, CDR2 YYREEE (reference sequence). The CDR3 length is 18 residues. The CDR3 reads CASSSRLGSGGLTDTQYF. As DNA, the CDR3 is TGTGCCAGCAGCTCTCGCTTGGGTAGCGGGGGGCTCACAGATACGCAGTATTTT. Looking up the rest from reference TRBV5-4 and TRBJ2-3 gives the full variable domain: ETGVTQSPTHLIKTRGQQVTLRCSSQSGHNTVSWYQQALGQGPQFIFQYYREEENGRGNFPPRFSGLQFPNYSSELNVNALELDDSALYLCASSSRLGSGGLTDTQYFGPGTRLTVL.

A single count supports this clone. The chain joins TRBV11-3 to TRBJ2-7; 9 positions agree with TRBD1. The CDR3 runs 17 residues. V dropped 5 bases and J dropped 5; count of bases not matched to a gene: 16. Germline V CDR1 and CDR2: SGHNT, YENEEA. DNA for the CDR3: TGTGCCAGCAGCCCCAGCCGAACAGGGGGCGTTTTCGACGAGCAGTACTTC. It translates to CASSPSRTGGVFDEQYF.